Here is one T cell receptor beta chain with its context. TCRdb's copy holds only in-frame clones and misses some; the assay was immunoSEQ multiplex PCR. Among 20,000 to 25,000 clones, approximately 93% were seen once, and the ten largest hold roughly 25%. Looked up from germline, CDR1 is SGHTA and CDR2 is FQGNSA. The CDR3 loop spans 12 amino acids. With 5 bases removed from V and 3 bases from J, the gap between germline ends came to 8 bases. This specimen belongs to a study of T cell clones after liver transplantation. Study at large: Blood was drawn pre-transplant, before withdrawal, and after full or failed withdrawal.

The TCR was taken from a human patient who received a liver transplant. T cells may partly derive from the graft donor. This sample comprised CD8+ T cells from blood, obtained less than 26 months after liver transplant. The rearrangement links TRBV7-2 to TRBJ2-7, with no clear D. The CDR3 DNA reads TGTGCCAGCAGCCGCCCGGACTACGAGCAGTACTTC. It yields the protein CASSRPDYEQYF.